The 9 T cell receptor beta chains below all came from one sample that was sequenced in a study of blood T cell repertoires in COVID-19. The method was immunoSEQ multiplex PCR; TCRdb's version includes in-frame clones alone and lacks a portion of them. The table records under 200,000 clones, approximately 90% of them present only once. Sequencing input: PBMCs or T cells enriched from blood (not recorded which). These receptors originate from a woman between 50 and 59 years old who had recovered from COVID-19.

The chain recombines TRBV4-2 with TRBJ1-6, with 9 bases fitting TRBD1. J lost 10 bases, V lost 0 bases, and 13 bases had no gene match. Germline V CDR1 and CDR2: LGHNA, YNFKEQ. This CDR3 comprises 18 residues. The CDR3: CASSQDERQGGLVSPLHF. The CDR3 nucleotides are TGTGCCAGCAGCCAAGATGAACGACAGGGGGGTTTAGTGTCACCCCTCCACTTT.

The J gene is TRBJ2-3, the V gene TRBV29-1; 9 bases are a match to TRBD2. V was pared by 3 bases and J by 2 bases, with 6 bases of the junction left unmatched. Germline-derived CDR1 and CDR2 are SQVTM and ANQGSEA. This CDR3 is built from 15 residues. The chain's CDR3 is CSVDGLAGTTDTQYF. CDR3 DNA: TGCAGCGTTGATGGGCTAGCGGGGACCACAGATACGCAGTATTTT.

The sample holds one count of this clone. V usage is TRBV10-3 and J usage is TRBJ2-7, with TRBD1 matching 9 bases. This CDR3 is built from 16 residues. The germline V gene has CDR1 ENHRY and CDR2 SYGVKD. V lost 6 bases to trimming and J lost 0 bases; unmatched junction nucleotides: 9. The CDR3 loop reads CAISSRTGEISYEQYF. Written as DNA, the CDR3 is TGTGCCATCAGCAGCCGGACAGGGGAGATCTCCTACGAGCAGTACTTC.

V is TRBV27 and J is TRBJ2-7; perhaps TRBD1 as D (5 bases). Germline CDR1 and CDR2: MNHEY and SMNVEV (reference sequence). The CDR3 spans 14 residues. Trimming cost V 8 bases and J 2 bases, with 16 bases left between them. The CDR3 DNA reads as TGTGCCAGCGGAAGGGGCACCCGAGCCTACGAGCAGTACTTC. This codes for CASGRGTRAYEQYF.

As DNA, the CDR3 is TGTGCCGCAGGGGTCGAGCAGTACTTC. It yields the protein CAAGVEQYF. The J gene is TRBJ2-7, the V gene TRBV19; possible D gene TRBD1, 6 bases. The germline V gene has CDR1 LNHDA and CDR2 SQIVND (reference sequence). The CDR3 has 9 residues. With 11 bases removed from V and 6 bases from J, the gap between germline ends came to 8 bases.

For the CDR3, the DNA is TGTGCCAGCAGCCCGCAGAGCGGGGGGGGTACAGATACGCAGTATTTT. It is translated as CASSPQSGGGTDTQYF. The V gene is TRBV7-8, the J gene TRBJ2-3; 10 bases align to TRBD2. Germline V gives CDR1 SGHVS, CDR2 FQNEAQ. V lost 5 bases to trimming and J lost 3 bases; unmatched junction nucleotides: 8. The CDR3 spans 16 residues.

The chain employs TRBV5-4 and TRBJ2-1; TRBD2 is a possible D gene (5 bases). The CDR3 extends over 13 amino acids. The germline V gene encodes CDR1 SGHNT and CDR2 YYREEE (reference sequence). Trimming took off 5 bases at V and 8 bases at J, with 14 bases between the two ends. Written as DNA, the CDR3 is TGTGCCAGCAGGAAGCCCGGAGGAGATGAGCAGTTCTTC. Amino acids: CASRKPGGDEQFF. Combining the CDR3 with reference TRBV5-4 and TRBJ2-1 gives the whole variable domain ETGVTQSPTHLIKTRGQQVTLRCSSQSGHNTVSWYQQALGQGPQFIFQYYREEENGRGNFPPRFSGLQFPNYSSELNVNALELDDSALYLCASRKPGGDEQFFGPGTRLTVL.

The chain has TRBV11-3 and TRBJ1-2, with D perhaps matching TRBD1 (6 bases). The CDR3 contains 12 residues. Deletions cut 4 bases from V and 3 bases from J, with 6 bases between. The germline gives CDR1 SGHNT, CDR2 YENEEA. The CDR3 loop is CASSSGDYGYTF. As DNA, the CDR3 is TGTGCCAGCAGCTCAGGGGACTATGGCTACACCTTC.

This chain uses TRBV10-3 with TRBJ2-3, with D possibly matching TRBD2 (6 bases). The CDR3 is made up of 15 amino acids. V lost 0 bases and J lost 3, with 10 bases in between. Germline loops: CDR1 ENHRY, CDR2 SYGVKD. The chain's CDR3 is CAISESGLGTDTQYF. The CDR3, as DNA: TGTGCCATCAGTGAGTCGGGACTGGGTACAGATACGCAGTATTTT.